This TCR beta chain is drawn from a study of OX40 agonist ivuxolimab in advanced cancers. The overall study: Partial responses, seen in three patients, involved one hepatocellular carcinoma and two cutaneous melanomas.

Anyone with autoimmune disease history or systemic immunosuppression was excluded. Regarding the study as a whole: On average, CD8+ T cells showed a greater number of expanded clones than CD4+. Which antigen the expanded peripheral T cells recognized is unknown.

Sequencing used immunoSEQ multiplex PCR; TCRdb keeps in-frame clones, though not all of them. The data hold tens of thousands of clones, with roughly 90% observed a single time. This CDR3 is built from 14 residues. Germline loops: CDR1 SGHKS, CDR2 YYEKEE (reference sequence). Trimming cost V 1 base and J 5 bases, with 12 bases left between them. Note on this clone: Its cognate antigen is unknown.

V usage is TRBV5-5 and J usage is TRBJ1-1, with D perhaps TRBD1 (6 bases). This receptor was obtained from an adult with an advanced solid tumor such as melanoma, head and neck, liver or kidney cancer. This material consisted of CD4+ or CD8+ T cells sorted from blood, taken in a trial of the OX40 agonist ivuxolimab. CDR3 amino acids: CASSLTQGGTEAFF. CDR3 in DNA: TGTGCCAGCAGCTTGACACAGGGAGGGACTGAAGCTTTCTTT.